These 5 T cell receptor beta chains originate from one sample sequenced in a study of shared clonotypes between healthy human individuals. Data came from immunoSEQ multiplex PCR; TCRdb stores just in-frame clones and leaves some out. The sample shows about 1.1 million clones, about 80% of them seen only once. Sequenced material: memory CD4+ T cells from PBMCs. Subset specified: CD45RA-negative fraction. Source of these receptors: a man between 18 and 29 years old in good health. Some clones in this sample may be carry-over from other donors' samples.

The gene calls are TRBV6-6 and TRBJ2-1; D may be TRBD2 (5 bases). The CDR3 is 13 residues long. Trimming pared 6 bases from V and 9 bases from J, leaving 15 bases between. In germline, CDR1 is MNHNY, CDR2 SVGAGI (reference sequence). The CDR3 spells CASSRTGEGEQFF. The CDR3 region has the DNA TGTGCCAGCAGCCGCACCGGAGAGGGTGAGCAGTTCTTC.

The chain couples TRBV9 to TRBJ2-7; D is possibly TRBD2 (6 bases). The CDR3 totals 14 residues. Germline CDR1 is SGDLS and CDR2 is YYNGEE. Trimming left V 3 bases short and J 9 bases short, with 19 bases between. CDR3 region: CASSAAGTGGGQYF. DNA for the CDR3: TGTGCCAGCAGCGCCGCGGGGACCGGCGGCGGGCAGTACTTC.

The J gene is TRBJ2-3, the V gene TRBV4-2; the match to TRBD2 covers 7 bases. Germline CDR1 LGHNA, CDR2 YNFKEQ. Trimming cost V 0 bases and J 4 bases; bases outside gene matches: 1. CDR3 length: 14 residues. The CDR3 DNA reads as TGTGCCAGCAGCCAAGATCTAGCGGCAGATACGCAGTATTTT. Its translation: CASSQDLAADTQYF.

This clone has a count of ten or more. The chain is built from TRBV28 and TRBJ1-2; D possibly corresponds to TRBD1 (5 bases). V was pared by 3 bases and J by 6 bases, with 20 bases between. This CDR3 region has 16 residues. From germline, CDR1 is MDHEN and CDR2 SYDVKM. CDR3 sequence (DNA): TGTGCCAGCAGTTTCCAAGGGGCGGAGTCCCGGGATGGCTACACCTTC. Amino acid sequence: CASSFQGAESRDGYTF.

The chain couples TRBV29-1 to TRBJ2-5; 7 bases are shared with TRBD1. The CDR3 is 13 residues long. Trimming at V came to 6 bases and at J to 5 bases, leaving 9 bases not matched to a gene. CDR1 and CDR2 from the germline V gene are SQVTM and ANQGSEA. Here the CDR3 DNA reads TGCAGCGTCGACAGGGCGGCCTTGGAGACCCAGTACTTC. Its protein is CSVDRAALETQYF.